This is a list of T cell receptor beta chains from one sample in a study of blood T cell repertoires in COVID-19. Sequenced by immunoSEQ multiplex PCR; TCRdb stores in-frame clones only, minus some. Found here are approximately 270,000 clones, approximately 89% of them singletons; the top ten hold roughly 8%. The sample taken for sequencing was peripheral blood. These receptors were taken from a man aged 35-49 years with active or convalescent COVID-19. Both conserved end residues are part of each CDR3. The D gene is left open where the match is weak. Clone size is stated in some rows and not others, as once, few, many or a class when expanded.

DNA	CDR3	D	size	V	J
TGTGCCAGCAGCCAAGCTCTCTATCAGCCCCAGCATTTT	CASSQALYQPQHF	-	-	TRBV3-1/TRBV3-2	TRBJ1-5
TGTGCCAGCAGCCTTATTAGTCGAAAACTGTTTTTT	CASSLISRKLFF	-	-	TRBV28	TRBJ1-4
TGTGCCTGGAGTGTACTATCTGGTCAGCCCCAGCATTTT	CAWSVLSGQPQHF	-	-	TRBV30	TRBJ1-5
TGTGCCAGCAGCCCGGGACTACCCTATGGCTACACCTTC	CASSPGLPYGYTF	-	-	TRBV14	TRBJ1-2
TGTGCCAGCAGGATCGGACAGGGAGATGGCTACACCTTC	CASRIGQGDGYTF	TRBD1	once	TRBV6-6	TRBJ1-2
TGTGCCAGCAGCTTGCCGGGGGAGGGGAACACTGAAGCTTTCTTT	CASSLPGEGNTEAFF	-	-	TRBV5-4	TRBJ1-1
TGCAGCGTCGAGACAGGTATTGGGCAGCCCCAGCATTTT	CSVETGIGQPQHF	-	-	TRBV29-1	TRBJ1-5
TGCAGTGCTAGTGCCGGGAGCTACGAGCAGTACTTC	CSASAGSYEQYF	-	-	TRBV20-1	TRBJ2-7
TGCGCCAGCAGCCAAGAGGACCTGGGGGCTTTCCAAGAGACCCAGTACTTC	CASSQEDLGAFQETQYF	-	-	TRBV4-1	TRBJ2-5
TGTGCCAGCAGCCAAGATCGCACCGGGGGGCTCGACTATGGCTACACCTTC	CASSQDRTGGLDYGYTF	-	-	TRBV14	TRBJ1-2